The present T cell receptor beta chain was sequenced within a study of T cells in Graves' hyperthyroidism and ophthalmopathy. Study details: Prior to any treatment, at the point of initial diagnosis, peripheral blood was collected. Study findings and constraints: Ophthalmopathy, which appeared later, was predicted by the model a median around 6.5 months before onset. Within blood appeared most thyroid clonotypes that had expanded above 0.001.

What was amplified from RNA transcripts were TCR beta CDR3 regions. The primer set for the first-round RT-PCR of the TCR CDR3 was HTBI. TCRdb recomputed calls from the multiplex PCR reads with MiXCR, one row per CDR3 protein. Of some 770,000 distinct CDR3 sequences detected, 16% appear once; the ten largest clones hold 8.4%. CDR3 length: 13 amino acids. Germline CDR1 is KGHDR and CDR2 is SFDVKD. The V end lost 4 bases, the J end lost 2 bases, and 7 bases lay between the germline ends. There are a few counts of this clonotype. Its cognate antigen is unknown. Clinical symptoms, serum thyroxine and TRAb, thyroid ultrasound and orbital computed tomography together formed the diagnostic basis.

The sequenced sample consisted of blood. The V call is TRBV24-1, the J call TRBJ1-2; D ambiguous. The receptor was isolated from a man aged 18 to 29 with Graves' hyperthyroidism. The CDR3 DNA sequence: TGTGCCACCAGTGACAGTTCCAACTATGGCTACACCTTC. As protein: CATSDSSNYGYTF.